This TCR beta chain was identified in a study of T cell responses to AZD1222 COVID-19 vaccine. This clone came up once. Antigen: not known. Data came from immunoSEQ multiplex PCR; TCRdb stores just in-frame clones and leaves some out. The sample consists of some 150,000 clones, roughly 93% of them appearing once. Trimming pared 0 bases from V and 0 bases from J, leaving 6 bases between. The CDR3 spans 15 residues. From germline, CDR1 is MNHEY and CDR2 SVGAGI. Study-level findings and limits: Seropositive AZD1222 recipients at baseline numbered only 6 or 7. Receipt of two AZD1222 doses was followed by a rise in Spike-specific TCR breadth and depth.

This TCR came from an adult in good health. This chain uses TRBV6-5 with TRBJ1-5; D is undetermined. Material: peripheral blood, obtained on day 0 of MenACWY control vaccination. The chain's CDR3 is CASSYSGYSNQPQHF. CDR3 bases: TGTGCCAGCAGTTACTCAGGGTATAGCAATCAGCCCCAGCATTTT.